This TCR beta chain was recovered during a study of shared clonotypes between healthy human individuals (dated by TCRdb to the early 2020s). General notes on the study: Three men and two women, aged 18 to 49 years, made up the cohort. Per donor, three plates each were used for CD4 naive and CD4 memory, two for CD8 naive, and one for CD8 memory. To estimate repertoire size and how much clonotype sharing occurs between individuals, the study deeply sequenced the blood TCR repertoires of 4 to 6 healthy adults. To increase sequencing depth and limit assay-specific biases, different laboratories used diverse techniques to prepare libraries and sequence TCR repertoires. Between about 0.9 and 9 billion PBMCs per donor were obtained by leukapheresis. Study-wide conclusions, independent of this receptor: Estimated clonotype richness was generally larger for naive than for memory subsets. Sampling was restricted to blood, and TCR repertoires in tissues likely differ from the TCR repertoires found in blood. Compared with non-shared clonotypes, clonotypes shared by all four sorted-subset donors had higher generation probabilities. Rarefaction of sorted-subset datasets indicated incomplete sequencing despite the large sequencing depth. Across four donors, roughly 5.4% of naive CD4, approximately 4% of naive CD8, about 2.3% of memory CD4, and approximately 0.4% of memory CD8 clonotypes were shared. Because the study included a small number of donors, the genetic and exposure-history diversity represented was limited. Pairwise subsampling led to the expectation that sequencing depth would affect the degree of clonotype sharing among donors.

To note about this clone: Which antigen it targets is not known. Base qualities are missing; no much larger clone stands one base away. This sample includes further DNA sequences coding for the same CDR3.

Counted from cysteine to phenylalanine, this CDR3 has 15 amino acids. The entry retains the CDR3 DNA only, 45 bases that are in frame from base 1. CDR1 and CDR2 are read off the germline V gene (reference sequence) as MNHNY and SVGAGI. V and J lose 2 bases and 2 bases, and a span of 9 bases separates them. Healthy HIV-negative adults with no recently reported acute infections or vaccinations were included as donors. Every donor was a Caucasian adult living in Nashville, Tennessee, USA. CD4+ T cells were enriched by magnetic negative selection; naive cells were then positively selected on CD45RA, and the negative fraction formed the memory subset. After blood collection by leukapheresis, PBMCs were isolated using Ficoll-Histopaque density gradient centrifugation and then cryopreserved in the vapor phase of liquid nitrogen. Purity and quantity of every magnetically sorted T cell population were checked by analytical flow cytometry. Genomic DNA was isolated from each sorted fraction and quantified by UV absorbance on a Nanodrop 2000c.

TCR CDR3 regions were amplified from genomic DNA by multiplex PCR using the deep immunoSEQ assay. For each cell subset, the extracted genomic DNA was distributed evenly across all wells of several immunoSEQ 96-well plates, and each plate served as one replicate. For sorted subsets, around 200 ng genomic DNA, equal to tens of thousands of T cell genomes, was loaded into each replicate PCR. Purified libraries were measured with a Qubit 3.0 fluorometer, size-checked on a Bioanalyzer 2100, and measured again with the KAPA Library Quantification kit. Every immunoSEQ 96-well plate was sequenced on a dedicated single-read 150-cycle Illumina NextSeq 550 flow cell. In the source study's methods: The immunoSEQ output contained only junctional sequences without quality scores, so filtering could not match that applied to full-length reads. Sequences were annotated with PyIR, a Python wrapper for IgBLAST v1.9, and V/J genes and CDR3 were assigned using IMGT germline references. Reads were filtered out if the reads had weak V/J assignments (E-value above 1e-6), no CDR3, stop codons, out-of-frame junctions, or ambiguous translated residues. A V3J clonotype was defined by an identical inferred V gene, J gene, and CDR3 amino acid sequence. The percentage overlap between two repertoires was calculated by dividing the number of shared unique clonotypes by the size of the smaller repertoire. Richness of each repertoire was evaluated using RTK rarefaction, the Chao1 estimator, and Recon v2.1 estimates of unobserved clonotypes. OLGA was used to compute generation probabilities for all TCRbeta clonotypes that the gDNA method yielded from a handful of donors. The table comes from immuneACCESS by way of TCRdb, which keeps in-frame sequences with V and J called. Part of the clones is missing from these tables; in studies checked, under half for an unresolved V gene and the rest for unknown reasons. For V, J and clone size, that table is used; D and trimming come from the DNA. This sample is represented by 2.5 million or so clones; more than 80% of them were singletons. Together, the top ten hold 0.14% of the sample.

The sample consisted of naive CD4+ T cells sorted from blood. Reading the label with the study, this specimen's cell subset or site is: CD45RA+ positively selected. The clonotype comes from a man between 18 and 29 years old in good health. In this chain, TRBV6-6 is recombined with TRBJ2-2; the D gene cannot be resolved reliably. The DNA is TGTGCCAGCAGTTACGGAGTAACTAACACCGGGGAGCTGTTTTTT. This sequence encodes CASSYGVTNTGELFF.